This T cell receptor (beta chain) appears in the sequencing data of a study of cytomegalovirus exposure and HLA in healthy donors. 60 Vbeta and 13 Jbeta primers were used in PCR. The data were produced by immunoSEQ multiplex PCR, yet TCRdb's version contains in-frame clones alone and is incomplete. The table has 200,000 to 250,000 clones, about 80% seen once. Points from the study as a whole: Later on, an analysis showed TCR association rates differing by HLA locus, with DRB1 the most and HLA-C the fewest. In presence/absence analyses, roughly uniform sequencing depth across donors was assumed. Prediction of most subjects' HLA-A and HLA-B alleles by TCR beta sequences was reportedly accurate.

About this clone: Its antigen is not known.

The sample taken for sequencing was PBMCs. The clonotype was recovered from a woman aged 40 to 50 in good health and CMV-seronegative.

DNA for the CDR3: TGTGCCAGCAGTCGTGTCAGGACTAATGAAAAACTGTTTTTT. Residues: CASSRVRTNEKLFF. The rearrangement links TRBV27 to TRBJ1-4; D call uncertain. The germline V gene encodes CDR1 MNHEY and CDR2 SMNVEV (reference sequence). Trimming stripped 5 bases from V and 2 bases from J, with 9 bases between. The CDR3 is 14 amino acids.